This entry features one T cell receptor beta chain sequence. Germline V gene lookup returns CDR1 SGHRS and CDR2 YFSETQ. V trimming: 1 base; J trimming: 6 bases; junction bases outside the gene matches: 15. This CDR3 comprises 21 residues. The data were taken from a study of technical replicates of blood from a few donors. Some clones are missing from TCRdb's copy, which holds only in-frame ones; the method was immunoSEQ multiplex PCR. Of about 81,000 clones listed, about 90% are singletons. This rearrangement joins TRBV5-1 to TRBJ2-2; 16 positions agree with TRBD2. The sequence came from a human donor in good health. The source material was T cells isolated from PBMCs. The CDR3 spells CASSLSLGLAGGPVVAGELFF. CDR3 nucleotide sequence: TGCGCCAGCAGCTTGAGTTTGGGACTAGCGGGAGGGCCGGTGGTCGCCGGGGAGCTGTTTTTT.